Each of the 5 T cell receptor beta chains below was sequenced from the same sample in a study of blood T cells in healthy people across ages. Alongside a J-beta primer mix, a sample-barcoded 5' primer served in a second PCR lasting about 7 to 11 cycles. TCRdb reprocessed the 5' RACE reads via MiXCR and lists one record per CDR3 protein. The sample has about 1.4 million distinct CDR3 sequences; roughly 60% are singletons. The sequencing input was blood. The source is a man aged 18 to 35 in good health.

For this clonotype: A read error may produce the germline difference seen at one junction end. The chain carries TRBV4-2 and TRBJ2-1; TRBD2 agrees at 8 bases. The germline V gene has CDR1 LGHNA and CDR2 YNFKEQ. The CDR3 loop spans 16 amino acids. The CDR3, as DNA: TGTACCAGCAGCCAAGGGACGCGGGGGGTGTACAATGAGCAGTTCTTC. Protein sequence: CTSSQGTRGVYNEQFF.

This clonotype was detected only a few times. The chain combines TRBV20-1 with TRBJ2-3, with 10 bases fitting TRBD2. The CDR3 extends over 15 amino acids. CDR1 is DFQATT and CDR2 is SNEGSKA in the germline V gene (reference sequence). Germline trimming cut 5 bases from V and 9 bases from J; bases unmatched to any gene: 14. As DNA, the CDR3 is TGCAGTGCTTCCCGGGGTAGCGGGGGGCTCAACACGCAGTATTTT. Translation gives CSASRGSGGLNTQYF.

V and J are TRBV2 and TRBJ1-4; D possibly corresponds to TRBD1 (5 bases). Per germline, CDR1 SNHLY and CDR2 FYNNEI. The CDR3 loop spans 14 amino acids. V was cut by 2 bases and J by 6 bases, with 10 bases left in between. CDR3 in amino acids: CASSERGAHEKLFF. DNA of the CDR3: TGTGCCAGCAGTGAACGAGGGGCGCATGAAAAACTGTTTTTT.

This sequence joins TRBV7-2 and TRBJ1-4; D might be TRBD1 (6 bases). The CDR3 sequence is 15 residues long. V lost 1 base and J 5 bases, leaving 11 bases between the germline ends. Germline CDR1 SGHTA, CDR2 FQGNSA. The CDR3 nucleotides read TGTGCCAGCAGCTTAGAGTGGCAGGGGAATGAAAAACTGTTTTTT. Its protein product is CASSLEWQGNEKLFF.

V usage is TRBV28 and J usage is TRBJ2-6; D unresolved. CDR1 and CDR2 from the germline V gene are MDHEN and SYDVKM. The CDR3 spans 17 residues. V dropped 3 bases and J dropped 0 bases, with 12 bases sitting between them. The CDR3 sequence: CASSFMAVHSGANVLTF. The CDR3 nucleotides read TGTGCCAGCAGTTTCATGGCCGTACACTCTGGGGCCAACGTCCTGACTTTC.